This entry is about one T cell receptor (beta chain). Its antigen is not identified. CDR3 length equals 14 residues. Deletions cut 0 bases from V and 6 bases from J, with 10 bases between. Germline CDR1 is MGHRA and CDR2 is YSYEKL. The source of the sample is a study of T cells in localized non-small cell lung cancer. Overall study findings and caveats: Increased T cell density in blood showed an association with longer overall survival. Peak T cell clonality was found in uninvolved adjacent lung, exceeding tumor. There were a median roughly 60 of the top 100 tumor clones appearing in adjacent lung.

Sequencing was performed with immunoSEQ multiplex PCR; in TCRdb, only in-frame clones are kept and a portion is missing. The profile shows some 53,000 clones, just over 85% of them singletons. The J gene is TRBJ2-3, the V gene TRBV4-1; D unclear. The receptor's source is a male donor older than 55 with stage III squamous cell lung carcinoma. The specimen comprised peripheral blood, sampled before any cancer treatment. The CDR3 spells CASSQEARADTQYF. The CDR3 region has the DNA TGCGCCAGCAGCCAAGAAGCCCGGGCCGATACGCAGTATTTT.